Following are 31 T cell receptor beta chains from one sample sequenced in a study of spatial heterogeneity in lung cancer (dated by TCRdb to between 2018 and 2021). Preparation of the library involved 5' RACE. Sequencing used a NextSeq 500. TCRdb reran the public reads through fastp at Q25 and MiXCR, keeping productive beta chains. For every CDR3 protein sequence, its rows merge into one entry that carries the most common genes and DNA. Present in this sample are tens of thousands of distinct CDR3 sequences, around 5.5% of which were seen just once. 20% to 30% of the sample goes to the ten largest clones. This specimen's time point label, per the study, means: sample taken at primary tumor resection. Without any cell sorting, TCR sequencing was performed on whole RNA extracted either from tumor and nontumor lung tissue or from cryopreserved PBMC samples. The input for sequencing was PBMCs, taken at surgery. These receptor sequences come from a female donor with early-stage non-small cell lung cancer.

Many counts were recorded for this clonotype. V and J are TRBV23-1 and TRBJ2-7; 9 nucleotides line up with TRBD1. TRBV23-1 is designated an ORF whose function remains uncertain. There are 12 residues in the CDR3. CDR3 sequence (DNA): TGCGGCTTTACAGGGGGCGACTACGAGCAGTACTTC. It is translated as CGFTGGDYEQYF.

The genes are TRBV3-1 and TRBJ2-3; TRBD2 agrees at 8 bases. Germline CDR1 and CDR2: LGHDT and YNNKEL (reference sequence). The trim removed 0 bases at V and 10 bases at J, leaving 12 bases unmatched. CDR3 size: 16 residues. DNA of the CDR3: TGTGCCAGCAGCCAAGAAGCCGGGGGGGCACTTCTCTCGCAGTATTTT. It is translated as CASSQEAGGALLSQYF.

The CDR3 sequence: CASSPKPSQGGSEKLFF. CDR3 DNA sequence: TGTGCCAGCAGCCCGAAGCCCTCACAGGGGGGAAGTGAAAAACTGTTTTTT. The genes are TRBV9 and TRBJ1-4; TRBD1 aligns across 8 bases. V lost 4 bases and J lost 7; bases outside the gene matches: 15. Germline V gene lookup returns CDR1 SGDLS and CDR2 YYNGEE. The CDR3 has 17 residues.

This clonotype has ten or more counts. The V call is TRBV7-2, the J call TRBJ1-1; 7 positions agree with TRBD1. Germline values: CDR1 SGHTA, CDR2 FQGNSA. This CDR3 comprises 13 residues. The junction had 6 bases not matched to a gene; V was cut back by 3 bases and J by 8 bases. This chain's CDR3 is CASSLRQGAEAFF. The CDR3 DNA reads as TGTGCCAGCAGCTTGCGACAGGGTGCGGAAGCTTTCTTT.

This clonotype came up many times. The V and J genes are TRBV2 and TRBJ2-1, with 14 bases lining up with TRBD2. After removal of 6 bases from V and 8 bases from J, the junction contained 3 bases not matched to a gene. The germline V gene encodes CDR1 SNHLY and CDR2 FYNNEI. The CDR3 loop spans 14 amino acids. The CDR3: CASRGTSGGYEQFF. The CDR3 region has the DNA TGTGCCAGCAGAGGGACTAGCGGGGGCTATGAGCAGTTCTTC.

There are many counts of this clonotype. This rearrangement joins TRBV12-3 or TRBV12-4 to TRBJ1-6; the D is unclear. Trimming left V 3 bases short and J 7 bases short, with 7 bases between. This CDR3 region has 13 residues. The CDR3 here is CASSFNWNSPLHF. The DNA for the CDR3 is TGTGCCAGCAGTTTCAACTGGAATTCACCCCTCCACTTT.

This clonotype was observed a few times. The rearrangement uses TRBV6-5 and TRBJ2-7; tentatively, D is TRBD1 (6 bases). The CDR3 loop spans 15 amino acids. Per germline, CDR1 MNHEY and CDR2 SVGAGI. V lost 6 bases and J 2 bases, leaving 17 bases between the germline ends. The CDR3 coding sequence is TGTGCCAGCAGCTATAAAACAGGGAGCCCCTACGAGCAGTACTTC. This sequence encodes CASSYKTGSPYEQYF.

This clonotype was recorded many times. V gene TRBV2 combines with J gene TRBJ1-1; TRBD1 matches 9 bases. Germline lookup yields CDR1 SNHLY and CDR2 FYNNEI. With 4 bases clipped from V and 4 bases from J, the junction kept 1 base outside the gene matches. The length of the CDR3 is 13 residues. The CDR3 is CASSATGGTEAFF. CDR3 nucleotide sequence: TGTGCCAGCAGTGCGACAGGGGGCACTGAAGCTTTCTTT.

This clonotype was observed at least ten times. This rearrangement joins TRBV6-1 to TRBJ1-4; D possibly corresponds to TRBD1 (6 bases). Trimming left V 6 bases short and J 7 bases short, with 15 bases between. CDR1 is MNHNS, CDR2 SASEGT, per germline. This CDR3 is 14 amino acids long. The CDR3 DNA is TGTGCCAGCAGGCACAGGGAGGAGGGTGAAAAACTGTTTTTT. It encodes CASRHREEGEKLFF.

The table lists this clonotype with many counts. The V call is TRBV11-2, the J call TRBJ1-1; D is possibly TRBD1 (5 bases). The CDR3 length is 14 residues. Germline values: CDR1 SGHAT, CDR2 FQNNGV. Trimming cost V 5 bases and J 0 bases, with 10 bases left between them. CDR3 DNA: TGTGCCAGCAGCGGAGGGGTCATGAACACTGAAGCTTTCTTT. This translates into CASSGGVMNTEAFF.

This clonotype was seen ten or more times. The chain uses TRBV5-1 and TRBJ2-5, with 7 bases fitting TRBD1. This CDR3 is 16 amino acids long. Germline CDR1 is SGHRS and CDR2 is YFSETQ. V shed 4 bases, J shed 5 bases, and the junction held 14 bases outside the gene matches. The CDR3 DNA is TGCGCCAGCAGCACTGGGCAGATGACAGGGCAGGAGACCCAGTACTTC. Translation: CASSTGQMTGQETQYF.

This clonotype was counted at least ten times. The chain has TRBV14 and TRBJ1-4, with 7 bases matching TRBD1. Germline CDR1 reads SGHDN; CDR2 reads FVKESK. The V and J ends lost 3 bases and 0 bases, in that order; junction bases with no gene match: 4. The CDR3 is 16 residues long. The CDR3 DNA sequence: TGTGCCAGCAGCCAGGTCCAGGGGGCAACTAATGAAAAACTGTTTTTT. Amino acids: CASSQVQGATNEKLFF.

This clonotype has ten or more counts. The chain has TRBV20-1 and TRBJ1-4, with TRBD1 matching 8 bases. Germline CDR1 reads DFQATT; CDR2 reads SNEGSKA (reference sequence). The CDR3 contains 15 residues. The junction had 9 bases not matched to a gene; V was cut back by 2 bases and J by 7 bases. The CDR3 loop is CSARSRTGWGEKLFF. The CDR3 DNA sequence: TGCAGTGCTAGATCGAGGACAGGGTGGGGTGAAAAACTGTTTTTT.

This clonotype was found many times. The rearrangement links TRBV4-1 to TRBJ2-2; D is perhaps TRBD1 (5 bases). Per germline, CDR1 MGHRA and CDR2 YSYEKL. The V gene lost 5 bases and the J gene lost 2 bases, with 9 bases spanning the gap. The CDR3 length is 14 residues. The CDR3 spells CASSKDTNTGELFF. The CDR3, as DNA: TGCGCCAGCAGCAAGGACACAAACACCGGGGAGCTGTTTTTT.

There are many counts of this clonotype. This rearrangement joins TRBV5-6 to TRBJ1-1; perhaps TRBD1 as D (5 bases). The CDR3 consists of 13 residues. The germline V gene encodes CDR1 SGHDT and CDR2 YYEEEE. V was shortened by 0 bases and J by 4 bases, with 7 bases between the two germline ends. The CDR3 sequence: CASSLVGRTEAFF. The CDR3 DNA reads TGTGCCAGCAGCTTGGTGGGACGCACTGAAGCTTTCTTT.

Ten or more counts support this clonotype. Germline and junction disagree at one end, which may indicate a read error. The chain couples TRBV5-1 to TRBJ2-3; no clear D. The CDR3 has 12 residues. The germline V gene has CDR1 SGHRS and CDR2 YFSETQ. The CDR3, as DNA: TGTGCCAGCAGCTTGGCCGGGGATACGCAGTATTTT. Protein: CASSLAGDTQYF.

Many counts were recorded for this clonotype. V and J are TRBV2 and TRBJ1-5; D is unclear. Germline loops: CDR1 SNHLY, CDR2 FYNNEI. This CDR3 comprises 12 residues. Trimming pared 6 bases from V and 6 bases from J, leaving 9 bases between. The CDR3 sequence is CASRGFGQPQHF. CDR3 DNA: TGTGCCAGCAGGGGATTCGGTCAGCCCCAGCATTTT. Full variable domain (missing parts from reference TRBV2 and TRBJ1-5): EPEVTQTPSHQVTQMGQEVILRCVPISNHLYFYWYRQILGQKVEFLVSFYNNEISEKSEIFDDQFSVERPDGSNFTLKIRSTKLEDSAMYFCASRGFGQPQHFGDGTRLSIL.

This clonotype was seen repeatedly, ten times or more. The chain is built from TRBV20-1 and TRBJ2-5; TRBD2 matches 12 bases. The CDR3 is 15 amino acids. With V trimmed by 1 base and J by 2 bases, 2 bases remained unmatched. Germline V CDR1 and CDR2: DFQATT, SNEGSKA (reference sequence). CDR3 amino acids: CSARALAGGQETQYF. In DNA, the CDR3 is TGCAGTGCTAGAGCCCTAGCGGGGGGGCAAGAGACCCAGTACTTC.

In this sample, this clonotype turned up many times. The chain couples TRBV6-5 to TRBJ1-3; 7 bases are a match to TRBD1. V was clipped by 2 bases and J by 4 bases; unmatched bases: 5. CDR3 length: 15 amino acids. CDR1 MNHEY and CDR2 SVGAGI come from the germline V gene. CDR3 bases: TGTGCCAGCAGTTACGCCACAGGGGCGGGAAACACCATATATTTT. The encoded protein is CASSYATGAGNTIYF.

In its sample, this clonotype was seen many times. V usage is TRBV29-1 and J usage is TRBJ2-2; the D is unclear. The CDR3 has 13 residues. Trimming took off 7 bases at V and 5 bases at J, with 14 bases between the two ends. Germline loops: CDR1 SQVTM, CDR2 ANQGSEA. In DNA, the CDR3 is TGCAGCGCCACTTACCCCGTGACCGGGGAGCTGTTTTTT. This encodes CSATYPVTGELFF.

This clonotype has at least ten counts. The chain is built from TRBV6-2 or TRBV6-3 and TRBJ1-2, with unresolved D. The length of the CDR3 is 14 residues. V lost 6 bases to trimming and J lost 6 bases, with 17 bases between them. Germline V gene sequence: CDR1 MNHEY, CDR2 SVGEGT. The CDR3 reads CASSTRTGRHGYTF. CDR3 in DNA: TGTGCCAGCAGCACACGGACGGGCCGCCATGGCTACACCTTC.

About this clonotype: One base away lies a much larger clone, so this may be a sequencing read error. V and J are TRBV11-1 and TRBJ2-3; no reliable D call. Germline V lookup: CDR1 SGHAT, CDR2 FQDESV (reference sequence). The CDR3 runs to 16 residues. Deletions cut 4 bases from V and 5 bases from J, with 19 bases between. CDR3 loop: CASSSELVLGIDTQYF. DNA of the CDR3: TGTGCCAGCAGCTCGGAGTTGGTATTGGGCATAGATACGCAGTATTTT.

This clonotype showed up many times. The chain has TRBV29-1 and TRBJ2-1, with TRBD2 matching 8 bases. Germline trimming cut 7 bases from V and 6 bases from J; bases unmatched to any gene: 5. The germline V gene has CDR1 SQVTM and CDR2 ANQGSEA. The CDR3 is 12 amino acids. Here the CDR3 reads CSGERGPNEQFF. The CDR3 nucleotides are TGCAGCGGCGAGCGGGGGCCCAATGAGCAGTTCTTC.

This clonotype has just a few counts. The chain couples TRBV15 to TRBJ1-1, with a possible D match to TRBD1 (5 bases). V lost 0 bases to trimming and J lost 1 base, with 6 bases between them. The germline V gene has CDR1 LNHNV and CDR2 YYDKDF (reference sequence). This CDR3 region has 14 residues. In DNA, the CDR3 is TGTGCCACCAGCAGAGATAGGGGGAACACTGAAGCTTTCTTT. Amino acids: CATSRDRGNTEAFF.

The table lists this clonotype with many counts. The chain recombines TRBV12-3 or TRBV12-4 with TRBJ2-2; D remains unclear. V dropped 3 bases and J dropped 4 bases, with 0 bases sitting between them. The CDR3 contains 11 residues. The CDR3 DNA reads as TGTGCCAGCAGTTTCACCGGGGAGCTGTTTTTT. It translates to CASSFTGELFF.

There are many counts of this clonotype. J is TRBJ2-4 and V is TRBV6-6; a weak D match, TRBD1 (5 bases). The germline V gene has CDR1 MNHNY and CDR2 SVGAGI (reference sequence). The CDR3 consists of 13 residues. V gave up 0 bases and J gave up 5 bases, with 5 bases separating them. The CDR3 region is CASSYSTENIQYF. The CDR3 DNA sequence: TGTGCCAGCAGTTACTCGACAGAAAACATTCAGTACTTC.

This clonotype was detected a few times. The V gene is TRBV5-4, the J gene TRBJ2-3, with 7 positions matching TRBD1. Trimming at V came to 6 bases and at J to 3 bases, leaving 7 bases not matched to a gene. CDR3 size: 14 residues. Germline V gives CDR1 SGHNT, CDR2 YYREEE (reference sequence). CDR3 sequence (DNA): TGTGCCAGCACACCCAAGGACAGGACAGATACGCAGTATTTT. Translation: CASTPKDRTDTQYF.

This clonotype has ten or more counts. The chain has TRBV10-3 and TRBJ1-6; 8 bases align to TRBD1. J gave up 8 bases and V 10 bases, and 10 bases lay outside the gene matches. Per germline, CDR1 ENHRY and CDR2 SYGVKD. CDR3 length equals 14 residues. CDR3 protein: CASRDRRSDSPLHF. The CDR3 DNA sequence: TGTGCCAGCCGGGACAGGAGAAGTGATTCACCCCTCCACTTT.

Ten or more counts support this clonotype. The chain recombines TRBV19 with TRBJ2-2; TRBD2 matches 7 bases. Trimming cost V 2 bases and J 5 bases; bases outside gene matches: 5. Germline CDR1 and CDR2: LNHDA and SQIVND (reference sequence). The CDR3 totals 15 residues. CDR3 in amino acids: CASSILREKTGELFF. DNA for the CDR3: TGTGCCAGTAGTATATTGCGGGAGAAGACCGGGGAGCTGTTTTTT.

This clonotype showed up just a few times. The chain employs TRBV6-1 and TRBJ2-4; weak D call: TRBD2 (5 bases). The V end lost 7 bases, the J end lost 1 base, and 20 bases lay between the germline ends. The CDR3 has 17 amino acids. Germline V lookup: CDR1 MNHNS, CDR2 SASEGT. CDR3 nucleotides: TGTGCCAGCACTCCCCCGGGGAGTCTAGGGGCCAAAAACATTCAGTACTTC. It translates to CASTPPGSLGAKNIQYF.

This clonotype was seen ten or more times. V and J are TRBV7-9 and TRBJ1-1; possible D gene TRBD1, 5 bases. V was shortened by 6 bases and J by 3 bases, with 14 bases between the two germline ends. Per germline, CDR1 SEHNR and CDR2 FQNEAQ (reference sequence). This CDR3 spans 14 amino acids. The CDR3, as DNA: TGTGCCAGCAGGAGAGGGGACGGGCACACTGAAGCTTTCTTT. This encodes CASRRGDGHTEAFF.